These T cell receptor beta chains were read from a single sample in a study of shared clonotypes between healthy human individuals. Measured with immunoSEQ multiplex PCR; TCRdb has only the in-frame clones, and not every one. The table has approximately 1,500,000 clones, 95% to 99% seen once. The sequenced material came from naive CD4+ T cells sorted from blood. These receptors all stem from a man aged 25 to 40 in good health. Each CDR3 is given with its conserved first and last residue. The D gene is left open where the match is weak. Size is omitted from some rows. Given values are once, few, many or a class for expanded clones.

d_call clone_size j_call v_call cdr3_aa cdr3_nt
NA NA TRBJ1-2 TRBV28 CASRAGGYGYTF TGTGCCAGCAGGGCAGGTGGATATGGCTACACCTTC
NA NA TRBJ1-1 TRBV28 CASSFLTVVNTEAFF TGTGCCAGCAGTTTTCTGACAGTCGTGAACACTGAAGCTTTCTTT
NA NA TRBJ2-7 TRBV11-2 CASSLLAQTLGEQYF TGTGCCAGCAGCTTACTGGCTCAGACTTTGGGAGAGCAGTACTTC
TRBD1 NA TRBJ2-1 TRBV18 CASSPPRQGGHEQFF TGTGCCAGCTCACCACCGAGACAGGGGGGACATGAGCAGTTCTTC
TRBD1 NA TRBJ1-3 TRBV6-6 CASSYSGQGNTIYF TGTGCCAGCAGTTACTCGGGACAGGGGAACACCATATATTTT
NA NA TRBJ2-1 TRBV5-1 CASSRLTGTPGNEQFF TGCGCCAGCAGCAGACTAACAGGCACTCCGGGGAATGAGCAGTTCTTC
TRBD2 NA TRBJ2-2 TRBV28 CASSTKPGLAIGELFF TGTGCCAGCAGCACTAAACCGGGACTAGCGATCGGGGAGCTGTTTTTT
TRBD1 once TRBJ1-5 TRBV2 CASSDRTGSQPQHF TGTGCCAGCAGTGACAGGACAGGGTCTCAGCCCCAGCATTTT
NA NA TRBJ2-5 TRBV19 CASSPRTGGETQYF TGTGCCAGTAGCCCCCGGACGGGCGGGGAGACCCAGTACTTC
TRBD1 NA TRBJ2-7 TRBV11-2 CASSLGQLIEQYF TGTGCCAGCAGCCTGGGACAGCTCATCGAGCAGTACTTC
TRBD1 NA TRBJ1-1 TRBV29-1 CSVGTGSVEAFF TGCAGCGTCGGGACAGGGTCTGTGGAAGCTTTCTTT
NA NA TRBJ1-4 TRBV6-5 CASSPPYEKLFF TGTGCCAGCAGTCCCCCCTATGAAAAACTGTTTTTT
NA NA TRBJ1-5 TRBV6-1 CASSESRGPGRGQPQHF TGTGCCAGCAGTGAAAGTCGGGGACCGGGACGGGGCCAGCCCCAGCATTTT
NA NA TRBJ2-2 TRBV6-6 CASRRSENTGELFF TGTGCCAGCAGGAGGTCGGAGAACACCGGGGAGCTGTTTTTT
TRBD2 NA TRBJ2-1 TRBV23-1 CASRSGTKPMSYNEQFF TGCGCCAGCAGATCCGGGACTAAACCTATGTCCTACAATGAGCAGTTCTTC
TRBD2 NA TRBJ2-5 TRBV18 CASSPLAGNQETQYF TGTGCCAGCTCACCCCTAGCGGGGAACCAAGAGACCCAGTACTTC
TRBD1 NA TRBJ2-6 TRBV7-2 CASSLGRTGFSGANVLTF TGTGCCAGCAGCTTAGGTAGGACAGGATTCTCTGGGGCCAACGTCCTGACTTTC
NA NA TRBJ2-4 TRBV7-8 CASSSIGQGRNIQYF TGTGCCAGCAGCTCAATCGGGCAGGGACGGAACATTCAGTACTTC
NA NA TRBJ2-1 TRBV11-3 CASSPRPSSYNEQFF TGTGCCAGCAGCCCGAGGCCGAGCTCCTACAATGAGCAGTTCTTC
NA NA TRBJ2-7 TRBV7-8 CASSGPNYVQYF TGTGCCAGCAGCGGGCCCAATTACGTGCAGTACTTC
NA NA TRBJ2-5 TRBV11-2 CASRRGLQETQYF TGTGCCAGCCGTCGTGGTCTCCAAGAGACCCAGTACTTC
NA few TRBJ1-5 TRBV9 CASSVGGYSNQPQHF TGTGCCAGCAGCGTAGGAGGATATAGCAATCAGCCCCAGCATTTT
TRBD2 NA TRBJ2-1 TRBV5-4 CASSPTPGLAGVGEQFF TGTGCCAGCAGCCCGACCCCGGGACTAGCGGGAGTAGGGGAGCAGTTCTTC
NA NA TRBJ2-1 TRBV5-1 CASSFDGTYNEQFF TGCGCCAGCAGCTTCGACGGCACCTACAATGAGCAGTTCTTC
NA NA TRBJ2-5 TRBV9 CASSVQQGRETQYF TGTGCCAGCAGCGTACAACAGGGACGGGAGACCCAGTACTTC
TRBD1 NA TRBJ2-7 TRBV28 CASSPPTGTGREQYF TGTGCCAGCAGTCCCCCAACGGGGACAGGGCGTGAGCAGTACTTC
NA NA TRBJ2-4 TRBV7-9 CASSLGGGGNIQYF TGTGCCAGCAGCTTAGGCGGAGGGGGAAACATTCAGTACTTC
TRBD2 NA TRBJ2-7 TRBV11-2 CASSLVAGAAYEQYF TGTGCCAGCAGCTTAGTAGCGGGAGCTGCCTACGAGCAGTACTTC
TRBD1 NA TRBJ1-4 TRBV27 CASSTRTGQRNEKLFF TGTGCCAGCAGTACAAGGACAGGCCAACGCAATGAAAAACTGTTTTTT
NA NA TRBJ2-1 TRBV5-1 CASSLADSYNEQFF TGCGCCAGCAGCTTGGCGGATTCCTACAATGAGCAGTTCTTC
NA NA TRBJ1-2 TRBV11-2 CASSFRAYGYTF TGTGCCAGCAGCTTCCGGGCCTATGGCTACACCTTC
TRBD1 NA TRBJ1-1 TRBV6-1 CASSESGGRTEAFF TGTGCCAGCAGTGAATCAGGGGGCCGCACTGAAGCTTTCTTT
NA NA TRBJ2-1 TRBV11-2 CASSRPWVPYNEQFF TGTGCCAGCAGCCGACCGTGGGTTCCATACAATGAGCAGTTCTTC
TRBD1 NA TRBJ2-7 TRBV18 CASSPLGQGIEQYF TGTGCCAGCTCACCCCTGGGACAGGGAATAGAGCAGTACTTC
NA once TRBJ2-7 TRBV10-3 CAISPNYEQYF TGTGCCATCAGTCCCAACTACGAGCAGTACTTC
TRBD2 NA TRBJ2-1 TRBV11-2 CASSLRLAGGDNEQFF TGTGCCAGCAGCCTACGACTAGCGGGAGGGGACAATGAGCAGTTCTTC
NA NA TRBJ2-7 TRBV6-5 CASSSTGLPYEQYF TGTGCCAGCAGTTCGACAGGACTCCCATACGAGCAGTACTTC
NA NA TRBJ2-7 TRBV30 CAWKGDTLSYEQYF TGTGCCTGGAAGGGGGACACCCTCTCCTACGAGCAGTACTTC
NA once TRBJ2-7 TRBV7-9 CASSPAGAGDYEQYF TGTGCCAGCAGCCCCGCGGGGGCGGGAGACTACGAGCAGTACTTC
NA NA TRBJ2-5 TRBV7-2 CASSLVSGEETQYF TGTGCCAGCAGCTTAGTCAGCGGAGAAGAGACCCAGTACTTC
TRBD1 NA TRBJ1-3 TRBV19 CASRTQGSGNTIYF TGTGCCAGTAGAACACAGGGGTCGGGAAACACCATATATTTT
NA NA TRBJ1-2 TRBV10-1 CASSESGPLGYTF TGCGCCAGCAGTGAGTCGGGACCGTTGGGCTACACCTTC
NA NA TRBJ2-7 TRBV28 CASSPPGLSAYEQYF TGTGCCAGCAGCCCACCCGGACTGTCAGCCTACGAGCAGTACTTC
NA once TRBJ1-5 TRBV21-1 CASSRPGQGNSNQPQHF TGTGCCAGCAGCCGCCCGGGACAGGGGAATAGCAATCAGCCCCAGCATTTT
TRBD1 NA TRBJ2-7 TRBV2 CASRDRGPYEQYF TGTGCCAGCAGGGACAGGGGGCCCTACGAGCAGTACTTC
TRBD1 NA TRBJ2-2 TRBV6-1 CASSAVSSGTGYTGELFF TGTGCCAGCAGTGCCGTCTCGTCCGGGACAGGCTACACCGGGGAGCTGTTTTTT
TRBD2 once TRBJ2-3 TRBV27 CASSPRTSGSTDTQYF TGTGCCAGCAGTCCCCGGACTAGCGGTAGCACAGATACGCAGTATTTT
NA NA TRBJ2-3 TRBV19 CASSMATAQDTQYF TGTGCCAGTAGTATGGCTACAGCGCAAGATACGCAGTATTTT
NA once TRBJ2-6 TRBV19 CASKQTSGANVLTF TGTGCCAGTAAACAGACCTCTGGGGCCAACGTCCTGACTTTC
NA NA TRBJ2-3 TRBV18 CASSPRIDSDTQYF TGTGCCAGCTCACCACGAATAGATTCAGATACGCAGTATTTT
NA NA TRBJ1-1 TRBV5-1 CASSLTMNTEAFF TGCGCCAGCAGCTTGACTATGAACACTGAAGCTTTCTTT
NA once TRBJ2-7 TRBV28 CASSSNRDEQYF TGTGCCAGCAGTTCAAACAGGGACGAGCAGTACTTC
NA NA TRBJ2-7 TRBV6-1 CASSEWYGGSLGYEQYF TGTGCCAGCAGTGAATGGTATGGTGGGAGTCTCGGCTACGAGCAGTACTTC
NA NA TRBJ1-2 TRBV21-1 CASSYRTGGPTPYGYTF TGTGCCAGCAGCTACCGTACAGGGGGACCCACCCCCTATGGCTACACCTTC
TRBD1 few TRBJ2-7 TRBV7-9 CASSSGTVGRRQYF TGTGCCAGCAGCTCTGGGACAGTTGGGCGACGGCAGTACTTC